This T cell receptor beta chain derives from a study of blood T cell repertoires in COVID-19. About the research overall: COVID-19 samples from acute and convalescent phases originated in the United States, Italy and Spain. T cells, B-cell-depleted T cells, or PBMCs supplied cDNA or gDNA.

Germline V CDR1 and CDR2: SGHRS, YFSETQ. Trimming stripped 4 bases from V and 0 bases from J, with 10 bases between. The CDR3 length is 14 residues. Per the original methods: Estimation of nucleated cell counts relied on the amplification of reference gene primers. Libraries were prepared by immunoSEQ multiplex PCR; TCRdb keeps only in-frame clonotypes and omits some of them. The DNA was the basis for D and trimming; V, J and clone size are from that table. Among tens of thousands of clones, about 88% were seen once, and the ten largest hold roughly 5%. Sample: peripheral blood. The clonotype comes from a human donor in a cohort sampled during active COVID-19. This chain joins TRBV5-1 and TRBJ2-5; D possibly corresponds to TRBD2 (6 bases). This chain's CDR3 is CASSVGLYQETQYF. Here the CDR3 DNA reads TGCGCCAGCAGCGTCGGACTATACCAAGAGACCCAGTACTTC.